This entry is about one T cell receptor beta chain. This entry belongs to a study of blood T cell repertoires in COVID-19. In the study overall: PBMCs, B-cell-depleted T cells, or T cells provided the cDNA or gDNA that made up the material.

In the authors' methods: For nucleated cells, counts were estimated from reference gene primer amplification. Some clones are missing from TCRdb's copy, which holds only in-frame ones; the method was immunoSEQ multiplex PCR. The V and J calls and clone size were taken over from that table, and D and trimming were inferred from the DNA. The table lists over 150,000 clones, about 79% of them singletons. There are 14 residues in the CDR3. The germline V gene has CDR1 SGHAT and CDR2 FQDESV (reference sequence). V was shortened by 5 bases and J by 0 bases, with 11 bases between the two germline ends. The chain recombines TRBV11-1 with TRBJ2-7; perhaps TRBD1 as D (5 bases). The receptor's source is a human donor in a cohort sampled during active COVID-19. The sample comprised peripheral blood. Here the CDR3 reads CASSRTRDSYEQYF. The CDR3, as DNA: TGTGCCAGCAGCCGAACCAGGGACTCCTACGAGCAGTACTTC. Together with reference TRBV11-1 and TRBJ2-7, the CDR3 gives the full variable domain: EAEVAQSPRYKITEKSQAVAFWCDPISGHATLYWYRQILGQGPELLVQFQDESVVDDSQLPKDRFSAERLKGVDSTLKIQPAELGDSAMYLCASSRTRDSYEQYFGPGTRLTVT.